This T cell receptor beta chain is from a study of identical twins. Details on this clonotype: A read error may be the cause here, since a much bigger clone is one base away.

TCRdb processed the 5' RACE reads anew with MiXCR; each CDR3 protein has one entry. Found here are a few hundred thousand distinct CDR3 sequences, roughly 13% of them singletons; the top ten hold 4%. The CDR3 is 14 residues long. CDR1 and CDR2 (germline): LNHNV, YYDKDF (reference sequence). Deletions cut 8 bases from V and 2 bases from J, with 13 bases between. The sample was also reused in another study, on yellow fever vaccine responses in identical twins.

This TCR was sampled from a woman younger than 35 in good health. Input material: memory (CD45RO+) T cells sorted from blood. V and J are TRBV15 and TRBJ2-4; D is perhaps TRBD1 (5 bases). In DNA, the CDR3 is TGTGCCACCCGCATCAGGGATCCCAAAAACATTCAGTACTTC. Its protein is CATRIRDPKNIQYF.